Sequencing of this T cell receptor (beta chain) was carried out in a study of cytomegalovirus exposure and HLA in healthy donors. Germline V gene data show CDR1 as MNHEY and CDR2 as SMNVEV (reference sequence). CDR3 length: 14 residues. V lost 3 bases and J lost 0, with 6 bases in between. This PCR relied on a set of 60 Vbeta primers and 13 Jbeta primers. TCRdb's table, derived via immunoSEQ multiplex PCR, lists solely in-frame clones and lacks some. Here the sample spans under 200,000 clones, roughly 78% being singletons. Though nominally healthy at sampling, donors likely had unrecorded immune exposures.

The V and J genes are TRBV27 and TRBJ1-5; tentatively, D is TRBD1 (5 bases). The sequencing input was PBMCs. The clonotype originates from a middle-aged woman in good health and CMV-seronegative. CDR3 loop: CASSLDNSNQPQHF. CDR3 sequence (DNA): TGTGCCAGCAGTTTGGACAATAGCAATCAGCCCCAGCATTTT.